Here is one T cell receptor beta chain with its context. CDR3 size: 15 residues. Germline values: CDR1 MGHRA, CDR2 YSYEKL. The V gene end was trimmed by 4 bases and the J gene end by 4 bases; junction bases not matched to a gene: 10. This record belongs to a study of shared clonotypes between healthy human individuals. Naive CD8 cells comprised CD45RO-negative, CCR7-positively selected cells, excluding terminally differentiated effector memory CD45RA+ cells. Data came from immunoSEQ multiplex PCR; TCRdb stores just in-frame clones and leaves some out. The sample records some 2 million clones, roughly 94% being singletons.

Input material: naive CD8+ T cells sorted from blood. This receptor was identified in a man aged 18 to 29 in good health. J is TRBJ2-7 and V is TRBV4-1; 7 nucleotides match TRBD2. The CDR3 bases are TGCGCCAGCAGCCTAAAGGGAGGGAGTCCTTACGAGCAGTACTTC. Protein: CASSLKGGSPYEQYF.